This entry features one TCR beta chain sequence. Its binding antigen is unknown. It has no much larger one-base neighbor in the sample; base qualities were not kept. What the time point label conveys for this sample: about 28 days (+/-7) after the second vaccine dose. AZD1222 recipients given second doses at about 4 weeks or at about 12 weeks were pooled, since spike-specific TCR depth and breadth were not found to differ between the two schedules. Vaccinee samples were obtained from the UK trials COV001 and COV002, which included a single-blind randomized controlled phase 2/3 trial of AZD1222 (ChAdOx1 nCoV-19) in healthy adults. For TCRbeta chain sequencing, PBMC samples from trial participants were taken at day 0 and at day 28 after the second dose. V and J are trimmed by 10 bases and 4 bases, and the gene matches miss 13 bases of the junction. The CDR3 covers 15 residues, taking in both the cysteine and the phenylalanine. This entry keeps only the CDR3 DNA: 45 bases, framed from base 1. The germline V gene (reference sequence) gives CDR1 as LNHDA and CDR2 as SQIVND.

The sample originates from a study of T cell responses to AZD1222 COVID-19 vaccine (dated by TCRdb to about 2021). For context, the study as a whole: A total of 233 trial participants underwent TCR sequencing, of whom about 210 had received two doses of AZD1222 and 26 had received two doses of the MenACWY control vaccine. Trial participants were enrolled into age subgroups of 18-55, 56-69 and 70-plus years, which contained approximately 150, 28 and 58 TCR-sequenced participants, respectively. General conclusions and limits of the study: Spike-specific TCR breadth and depth rose significantly after two AZD1222 doses compared with day 0 and with MenACWY recipients. Conclusions about previously exposed vaccinees were limited because only six AZD1222 recipients were SARS-CoV-2 seropositive at baseline. No day 14 peak-response samples were available, so repertoires were characterized only after the peak T cell response. CD4 TCRs associated with the vaccine covered the entire spike protein, and the dominant responses were in regions 160-218 and 743-854. Reportedly, close to half of the unique spike-specific TCRs recognized epitopes lying outside the regions that are mutated in the B.1.351 and B.1.1.7 variants. Most participants were white British and females outnumbered males, and the authors suggested that clonal diversity may have been underestimated. In the small 56-69-year group, the increase in depth fell short of significance, most likely because of low power.

The CDR3 regions of human TCRbeta chains were analyzed by immunosequencing. As for the authors' bioinformatics: Repertoire TCRs were checked for matches against a reference library of SARS-CoV-2-specific TCRs that had been generated using the MIRA antigen-specificity platform. Breadth was defined as the fraction of unique TCRs that were SARS-CoV-2-associated. Depth was defined as the fraction of total T cells that were SARS-CoV-2-associated. Using the MIRA data, each spike-specific TCR was assigned both to the spike region to which the TCR was reactive and to a CD4 or CD8 class. Log10-transformed breadth and depth values were compared by one-way ANOVA with Sidak's multiple comparisons tests. The clones in this table, taken by TCRdb from immuneACCESS, are in-frame only. Not every clone is retained; where verified, under half of the shortfall comes from an unresolved V gene, and the cause of the rest is unknown. That table is the source of V, J and clone size, and D and trimming were worked out from the DNA. This sample has about 110,000 clones in its table, and 87% of those were observed once. 2.5% of the sample is in the top ten clones.

The TCR comes from an adult who received the AZD1222 COVID-19 vaccine. The chain links TRBV19 with TRBJ2-1; TRBD2 aligns with 7 central bases. Material: peripheral blood, obtained 28 days after the second AZD1222 dose. The DNA is as follows: TGTGCCACTAATCCGGGCGGGAGCTATTACAATGAGCAGTTCTTC. The encoded protein is CATNPGGSYYNEQFF.